The sequence of this TCR beta chain was determined in a study of CD8 T cells in Susac syndrome. Study-level background: Patients with Susac syndrome were therapy-naive, treated with corticosteroids, or treated with intravenous immunoglobulin alone when blood was collected.

An amount of RNA that ranged from 0.5 to 1 ug was reverse transcribed with random hexamers. The authors amplified TCR beta CDR3 across 54 Vbeta and 13 Jbeta using immunoSEQ multiplex PCR. In TCRdb, the immunoSEQ multiplex PCR reads were re-called with MiXCR into one record per CDR3 protein. The sample consists of 140,000 to 150,000 distinct CDR3 sequences, 95% of them appearing once. The germline V gene encodes CDR1 LGHDT and CDR2 YNNKEL (reference sequence). This CDR3 spans 16 amino acids. V lost 0 bases to trimming and J lost 1 base, with 12 bases between them. Sequencing targeted TCR beta in blood CD8+ and CD4+ T cells.

The TCR sequence derives from a human donor with Susac syndrome. The material sequenced was CD4+ T cells from PBMCs. This chain connects TRBV3-1 to TRBJ2-5; D unresolved. CDR3 residues: CASSQETLSSQETQYF. As DNA, the CDR3 is TGTGCCAGCAGCCAAGAAACCCTCTCGAGCCAAGAGACCCAGTACTTC.